This T cell receptor beta chain emerged from a study of blood T cells in healthy people across ages. The study's findings and limits: Both higher diversity and more naive CD4+ cells marked long-lived donors when set against aged donors.

Per-sample yields of isolated PBMCs were at least 6 million. Then a second PCR, running roughly 7 to 11 cycles, was carried out with a sample-barcoded 5' primer and a J-beta primer mix. TCRdb used MiXCR to reprocess the 5' RACE reads, holding one entry per CDR3 protein. Of about 1.4 million distinct CDR3 sequences in the sample, around 59% were seen once. As concerns this clonotype: Antigen specificity is unknown.

V was clipped by 4 bases and J by 2 bases; unmatched bases: 13. The CDR3 covers 17 residues. CDR1 and CDR2 (germline): MGHDK, SYGVNS. The sequenced sample consisted of blood. V usage is TRBV25-1 and J usage is TRBJ2-7; 8 nucleotides agree with TRBD1. This receptor was taken from a man between 18 and 29 years old in good health. The CDR3 loop reads CASSVPGTGPTPYEQYF. The CDR3 nucleotides read TGTGCCAGCAGTGTGCCCGGGACAGGCCCCACTCCCTACGAGCAGTACTTC.